The 5 T cell receptor beta chains in this list originate from one sample, sequenced in a study of identical twins. TCRdb re-analysed the 5' RACE reads in MiXCR, keeping a single row per CDR3 protein. The table has about 520,000 distinct CDR3 sequences, around 20% seen once. The sample also formed part of further work on T cells expressing NK-cell markers.

What was sequenced was CD4+ T cells sorted from blood. Receptors were obtained from a woman between 18 and 30 years old in good health.

This clonotype was observed a handful of times. The chain combines TRBV7-9 with TRBJ1-2; 9 nucleotides match TRBD1. CDR3 length: 14 residues. J lost 4 bases, V lost 5 bases, and 5 bases had no gene match. Germline V lookup: CDR1 SEHNR, CDR2 FQNEAQ (reference sequence). CDR3 bases: TGTGCCAGCAGCACCACGGACAGGGGCTATGGCTACACCTTC. Translated: CASSTTDRGYGYTF. The whole variable domain, filled in from reference TRBV7-9 and TRBJ1-2, reads DTGVSQNPRHKITKRGQNVTFRCDPISEHNRLYWYRQTLGQGPEFLTYFQNEAQLEKSRLLSDRFSAERPKGSFSTLEIQRTEQGDSAMYLCASSTTDRGYGYTFGSGTRLTVV.

The table lists this clonotype with a few counts. The V and J genes are TRBV7-2 and TRBJ1-6; possible D gene TRBD1, 5 bases. V lost 4 bases and J 7 bases, leaving 11 bases between the germline ends. CDR1 and CDR2 (germline): SGHTA, FQGNSA. CDR3 length: 14 amino acids. The chain's CDR3 is CASSSRQLNSPLHF. The CDR3 coding sequence is TGTGCCAGCAGCTCAAGACAGTTAAATTCACCCCTCCACTTT.

A single count supports this clonotype. V gene TRBV2 combines with J gene TRBJ1-5; unclear D gene. Trimming pared 0 bases from V and 4 bases from J, leaving 13 bases between. Germline lookup yields CDR1 SNHLY and CDR2 FYNNEI. This CDR3 is built from 16 residues. This chain's CDR3 is CASSEARRTLNQPQHF. The CDR3 DNA sequence: TGTGCCAGCAGTGAAGCGCGACGGACCTTGAATCAGCCCCAGCATTTT. Full variable domain (rest looked up from reference TRBV2 and TRBJ1-5): EPEVTQTPSHQVTQMGQEVILRCVPISNHLYFYWYRQILGQKVEFLVSFYNNEISEKSEIFDDQFSVERPDGSNFTLKIRSTKLEDSAMYFCASSEARRTLNQPQHFGDGTRLSIL.

There are many counts of this clonotype. The chain is built from TRBV7-2 and TRBJ1-5; D gene ambiguous. Germline V gives CDR1 SGHTA, CDR2 FQGNSA. V was pared by 4 bases and J by 0 bases, with 4 bases between. The CDR3 loop spans 13 amino acids. In DNA, the CDR3 is TGTGCCAGCAGCTCTCATAGCAATCAGCCCCAGCATTTT. It specifies CASSSHSNQPQHF.

This clonotype was found a few times. The V call is TRBV5-6, the J call TRBJ2-2; the match to TRBD1 covers 10 bases. The CDR3 runs 15 residues. Germline V gives CDR1 SGHDT, CDR2 YYEEEE. Trimming at V came to 2 bases and at J to 6 bases, leaving 4 bases not matched to a gene. Here the CDR3 reads CASSFRDRGPGELFF. In DNA, the CDR3 is TGTGCCAGCAGCTTCCGAGACAGGGGGCCCGGGGAGCTGTTTTTT.